This TCR beta chain was sequenced for a study of OX40 agonist ivuxolimab in advanced cancers. Study-wide background: The diagnoses of dose-escalation patients were hepatocellular carcinoma, melanoma, renal cell or head and neck cancer. Partial responses were achieved by three patients: one hepatocellular carcinoma, two cutaneous melanoma. Findings and limits, study-wide: In the 0.1 to 3.0 mg/kg range, CD4+ and CD8+ blood T cells had expanded clonally by week 6.

As concerns this clone: Its target is not known. One junction end does not reproduce the germline sequence, and a read error may be involved.

Using immunoSEQ multiplex PCR, the repertoire was profiled, and TCRdb retains in-frame clones only, with some absent. The repertoire has over 20,000 clones, around nine tenths of them found once; the top ten carry about 35%. This CDR3 is built from 13 residues. CDR1 is MGHRA and CDR2 is YSYEKL in the germline V gene. Blood specimens came from baseline, cycle 4 day 1, and cycle 7 day 1. This receptor was taken from an adult with an advanced solid tumor such as melanoma, head and neck, liver or kidney cancer. Sequencing used CD4+ or CD8+ T cells sorted from blood, obtained in a trial of the OX40 agonist ivuxolimab. The chain combines TRBV4-1 with TRBJ2-1; D may be TRBD2 (5 bases). This CDR3 reads CASNQDYLNEQFF. The CDR3 DNA follows: TGCGCCAGCAACCAAGACTATCTCAATGAGCAGTTCTTC.